Shown below are 2 T cell receptor beta chains from a single sample sequenced in a study of beta chain features in type 1 diabetes. Expressed TCRB transcripts got sequenced, as all isolated RNA was reverse transcribed. TCRdb's copy holds only in-frame clones and misses some; the assay was immunoSEQ multiplex PCR. The table lists roughly 140,000 clones, under 60% of them singletons. Sequencing used Tregs from blood. The receptors shown here come from a young man in good health.

The chain couples TRBV5-1 to TRBJ1-2, with 7 bases aligning to TRBD1. The length of the CDR3 is 15 residues. The germline V gene has CDR1 SGHRS and CDR2 YFSETQ. The V and J ends lost 4 bases and 6 bases, in that order; junction bases with no gene match: 12. In DNA, the CDR3 is TGCGCCAGCAGCCGATTCCCGGGACAGTCTAATGGCTACACCTTC. Translating gives CASSRFPGQSNGYTF.

The V call is TRBV7-2, the J call TRBJ2-1, with 10 bases lining up with TRBD1. This CDR3 contains 13 residues. The V gene end was trimmed by 6 bases and the J gene end by 9 bases; junction bases not matched to a gene: 5. Germline V gene sequence: CDR1 SGHTA, CDR2 FQGNSA. CDR3 residues: CASRGQGKREQFF. DNA for the CDR3: TGTGCCAGCAGGGGACAGGGGAAGCGTGAGCAGTTCTTC. The variable domain in full, with the rest retrieved from reference TRBV7-2 and TRBJ2-1, is GAGVSQSPSNKVTEKGKDVELRCDPISGHTALYWYRQSLGQGLEFLIYFQGNSAPDKSGLPSDRFSAERTGGSVSTLTIQRTQQEDSAVYLCASRGQGKREQFFGPGTRLTVL.